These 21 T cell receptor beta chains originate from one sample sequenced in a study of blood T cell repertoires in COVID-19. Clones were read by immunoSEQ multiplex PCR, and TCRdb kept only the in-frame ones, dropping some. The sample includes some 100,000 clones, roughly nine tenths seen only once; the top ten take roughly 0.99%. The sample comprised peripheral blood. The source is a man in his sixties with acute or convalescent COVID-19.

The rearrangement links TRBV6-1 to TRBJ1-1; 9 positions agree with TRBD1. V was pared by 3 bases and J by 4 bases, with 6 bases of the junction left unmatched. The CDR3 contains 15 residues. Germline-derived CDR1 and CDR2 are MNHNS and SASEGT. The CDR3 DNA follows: TGTGCCAGCAGTGACAAACAGGGGGCGCGCACTGAAGCTTTCTTT. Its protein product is CASSDKQGARTEAFF.

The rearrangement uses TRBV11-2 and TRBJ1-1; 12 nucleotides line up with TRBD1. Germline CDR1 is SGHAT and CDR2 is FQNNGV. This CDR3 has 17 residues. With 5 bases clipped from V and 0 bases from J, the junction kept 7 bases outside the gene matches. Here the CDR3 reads CASSRGGTGGLNTEAFF. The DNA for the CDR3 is TGTGCCAGCAGCCGCGGGGGGACAGGGGGCCTGAACACTGAAGCTTTCTTT.

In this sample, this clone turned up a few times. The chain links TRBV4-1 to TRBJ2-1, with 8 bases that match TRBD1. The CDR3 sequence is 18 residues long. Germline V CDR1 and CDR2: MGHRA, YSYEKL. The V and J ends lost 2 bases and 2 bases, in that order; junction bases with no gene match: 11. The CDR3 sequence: CASSQLTGQGKPYNEQFF. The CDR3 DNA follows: TGCGCCAGCAGCCAACTTACCGGACAGGGCAAACCCTACAATGAGCAGTTCTTC.

The CDR3 spells CASTRRFGNQPQHF. CDR3 DNA: TGTGCCAGCACCCGACGTTTCGGGAATCAGCCCCAGCATTTT. This chain connects TRBV6-5 to TRBJ1-5; no reliable D call. The CDR3 length is 14 residues. The germline gives CDR1 MNHEY, CDR2 SVGAGI. Trimming removed 7 bases at V and 4 bases at J, with 14 bases between.

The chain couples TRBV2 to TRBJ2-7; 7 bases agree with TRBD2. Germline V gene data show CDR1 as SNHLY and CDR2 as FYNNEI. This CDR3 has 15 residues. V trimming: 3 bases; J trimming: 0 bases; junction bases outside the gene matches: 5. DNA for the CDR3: TGTGCCAGCAGTGATCCGTGGGGGGGCTCCTACGAGCAGTACTTC. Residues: CASSDPWGGSYEQYF.

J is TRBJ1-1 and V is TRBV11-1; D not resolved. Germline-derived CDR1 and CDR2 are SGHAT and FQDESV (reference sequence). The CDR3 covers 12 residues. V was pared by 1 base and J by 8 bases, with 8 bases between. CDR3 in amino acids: CASSLGPQEAFF. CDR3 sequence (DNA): TGTGCCAGCAGCTTAGGTCCCCAGGAAGCTTTCTTT.

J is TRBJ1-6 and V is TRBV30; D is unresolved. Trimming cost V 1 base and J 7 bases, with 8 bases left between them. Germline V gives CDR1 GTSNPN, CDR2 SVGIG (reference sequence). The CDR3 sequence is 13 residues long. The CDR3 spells CAWSGIGNSPLHF. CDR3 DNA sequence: TGTGCCTGGAGTGGGATCGGGAATTCACCCCTCCACTTT.

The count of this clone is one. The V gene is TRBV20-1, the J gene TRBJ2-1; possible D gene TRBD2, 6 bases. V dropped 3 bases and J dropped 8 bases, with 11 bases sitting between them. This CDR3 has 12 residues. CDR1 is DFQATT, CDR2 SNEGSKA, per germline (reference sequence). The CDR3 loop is CSASRGWDEQFF. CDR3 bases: TGCAGTGCTAGTCGGGGGTGGGATGAGCAGTTCTTC.

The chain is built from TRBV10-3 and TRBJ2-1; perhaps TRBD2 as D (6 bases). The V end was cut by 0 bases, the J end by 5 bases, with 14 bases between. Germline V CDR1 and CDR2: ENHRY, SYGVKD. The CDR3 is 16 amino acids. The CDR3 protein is CAISESYGSPHNEQFF. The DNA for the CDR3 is TGTGCCATCAGTGAGTCGTACGGGAGTCCCCACAATGAGCAGTTCTTC.

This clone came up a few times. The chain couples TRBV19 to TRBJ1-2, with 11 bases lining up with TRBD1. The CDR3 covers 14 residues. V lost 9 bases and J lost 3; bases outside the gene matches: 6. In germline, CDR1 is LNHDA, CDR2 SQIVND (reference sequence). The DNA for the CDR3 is TGTGCCAGCAGGACAGGGGGCGCCGACTATGGCTACACCTTC. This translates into CASRTGGADYGYTF.

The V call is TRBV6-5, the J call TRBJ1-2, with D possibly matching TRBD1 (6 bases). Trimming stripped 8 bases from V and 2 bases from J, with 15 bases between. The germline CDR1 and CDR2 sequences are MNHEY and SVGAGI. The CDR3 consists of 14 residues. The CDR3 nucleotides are TGTGCCAGCGGGGTTAGACAGGCCAACTATGGCTACACCTTC. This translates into CASGVRQANYGYTF.

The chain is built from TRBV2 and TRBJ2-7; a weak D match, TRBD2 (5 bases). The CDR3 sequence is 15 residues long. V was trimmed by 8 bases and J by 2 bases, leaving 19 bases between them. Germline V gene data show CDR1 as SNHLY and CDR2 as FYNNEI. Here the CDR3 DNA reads TGTGCCAGCGGTAGCGTCCCTCAATGGGCCTACGAGCAGTACGTC. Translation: CASGSVPQWAYEQYV.

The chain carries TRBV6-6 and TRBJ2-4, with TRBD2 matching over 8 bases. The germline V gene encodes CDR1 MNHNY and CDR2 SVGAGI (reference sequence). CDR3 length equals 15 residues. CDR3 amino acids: CAIQASGSGKNIQYF. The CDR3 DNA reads TGTGCTATTCAGGCGAGCGGGAGTGGCAAAAACATTCAGTACTTC.

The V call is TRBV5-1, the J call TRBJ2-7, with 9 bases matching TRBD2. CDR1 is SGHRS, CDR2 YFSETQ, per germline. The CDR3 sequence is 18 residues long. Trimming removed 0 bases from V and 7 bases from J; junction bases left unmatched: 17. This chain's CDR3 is CASSLASLPSGKVWEQYV. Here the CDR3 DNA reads TGCGCCAGCAGCTTGGCCTCGCTTCCTAGCGGGAAGGTCTGGGAGCAGTACGTC.

The CDR3 DNA reads TGTGCCAGCAGCGGATTCGACGGATCCGGGGAGACCCAGTACTTC. Protein product: CASSGFDGSGETQYF. The chain couples TRBV9 to TRBJ2-5; D remains unclear. Germline V lookup: CDR1 SGDLS, CDR2 YYNGEE. The CDR3 is 15 amino acids. V shed 3 bases and J shed 5 bases, with 17 bases lying between them.

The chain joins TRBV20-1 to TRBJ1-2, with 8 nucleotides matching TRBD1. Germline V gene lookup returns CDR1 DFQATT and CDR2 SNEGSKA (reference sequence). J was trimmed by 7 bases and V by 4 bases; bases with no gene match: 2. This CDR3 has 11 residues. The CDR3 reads CSAKTGGGYTF. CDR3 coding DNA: TGCAGTGCTAAAACAGGGGGTGGCTACACCTTC.

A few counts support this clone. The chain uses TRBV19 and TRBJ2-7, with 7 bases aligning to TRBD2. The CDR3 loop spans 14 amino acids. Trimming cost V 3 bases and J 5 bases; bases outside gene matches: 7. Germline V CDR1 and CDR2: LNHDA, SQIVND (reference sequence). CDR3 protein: CASSIQGLTDEQYF. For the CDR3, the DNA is TGTGCCAGTAGTATTCAGGGACTAACGGACGAGCAGTACTTC.

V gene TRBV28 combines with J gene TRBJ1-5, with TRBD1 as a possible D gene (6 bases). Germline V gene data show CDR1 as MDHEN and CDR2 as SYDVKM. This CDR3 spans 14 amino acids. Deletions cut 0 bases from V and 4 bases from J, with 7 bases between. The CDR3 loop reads CASSLWGANQPQHF. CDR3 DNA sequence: TGTGCCAGCAGTTTATGGGGGGCGAATCAGCCCCAGCATTTT. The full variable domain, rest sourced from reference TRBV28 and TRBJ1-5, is DVKVTQSSRYLVKRTGEKVFLECVQDMDHENMFWYRQDPGLGLRLIYFSYDVKMKEKGDIPEGYSVSREKKERFSLILESASTNQTSMYLCASSLWGANQPQHFGDGTRLSIL.

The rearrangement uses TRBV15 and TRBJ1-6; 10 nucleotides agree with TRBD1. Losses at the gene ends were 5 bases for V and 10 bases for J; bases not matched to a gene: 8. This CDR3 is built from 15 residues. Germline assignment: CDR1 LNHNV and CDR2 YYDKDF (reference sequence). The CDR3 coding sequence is TGTGCCACCAGCCCTGACAGGGGGCGGAGATCACCCCTCCACTTT. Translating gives CATSPDRGRRSPLHF.

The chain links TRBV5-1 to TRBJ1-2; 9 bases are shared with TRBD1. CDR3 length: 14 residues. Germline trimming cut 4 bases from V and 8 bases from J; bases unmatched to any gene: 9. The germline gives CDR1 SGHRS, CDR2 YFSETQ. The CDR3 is CASSPRDRALGYTF. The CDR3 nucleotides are TGCGCCAGCAGCCCCCGGGACAGGGCGCTCGGCTACACCTTC. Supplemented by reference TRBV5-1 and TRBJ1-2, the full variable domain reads KAGVTQTPRYLIKTRGQQVTLSCSPISGHRSVSWYQQTPGQGLQFLFEYFSETQRNKGNFPGRFSGRQFSNSRSEMNVSTLELGDSALYLCASSPRDRALGYTFGSGTRLTVV.

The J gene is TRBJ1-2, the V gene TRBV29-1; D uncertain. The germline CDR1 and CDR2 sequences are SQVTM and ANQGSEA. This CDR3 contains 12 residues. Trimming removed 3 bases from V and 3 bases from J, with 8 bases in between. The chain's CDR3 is CSVDPGDYGYTF. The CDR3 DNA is TGCAGCGTTGACCCCGGGGACTATGGCTACACCTTC.